The 17 T cell receptor beta chains given below trace back to one sample, sequenced in a study. TCRdb reprocessed the RT-PCR reads via MiXCR and lists one record per CDR3 protein. Of around 700,000 distinct CDR3 sequences in the sample, over 12% were seen once. The sequenced sample consisted of memory CD4+ T cells from blood. Receptors originate from a female donor in good health, serving as a healthy control.

This rearrangement joins TRBV7-8 to TRBJ1-1; no clear D gene. The germline V gene has CDR1 SGHVS and CDR2 FQNEAQ. V was pared by 4 bases and J by 7 bases, with 10 bases between. This CDR3 region has 12 residues. This chain's CDR3 is CASSSAHDEAFF. CDR3 sequence (DNA): TGTGCCAGCAGCTCCGCCCATGATGAAGCTTTCTTT.

This clonotype came up many times. The chain has TRBV10-3 and TRBJ2-2; D remains unclear. With 0 bases removed from V and 3 bases from J, the gap between germline ends came to 14 bases. Germline loops: CDR1 ENHRY, CDR2 SYGVKD. The length of the CDR3 is 17 residues. The CDR3 DNA follows: TGTGCCATCAGTGAGTCGCATGGGTTTTTCGACACCGGGGAGCTGTTTTTT. Translated, it gives CAISESHGFFDTGELFF.

V usage is TRBV7-2 and J usage is TRBJ2-4; D call uncertain. Germline CDR1 is SGHTA and CDR2 is FQGNSA. The CDR3 totals 13 residues. V lost 0 bases to trimming and J lost 4 bases, with 4 bases between them. CDR3 region: CASSLAPKNIQYF. CDR3 in DNA: TGTGCCAGCAGCTTAGCGCCAAAAAACATTCAGTACTTC. Combining the CDR3 with reference TRBV7-2 and TRBJ2-4 gives the whole variable domain GAGVSQSPSNKVTEKGKDVELRCDPISGHTALYWYRQSLGQGLEFLIYFQGNSAPDKSGLPSDRFSAERTGGSVSTLTIQRTQQEDSAVYLCASSLAPKNIQYFGAGTRLSVL.

This chain links TRBV28 with TRBJ1-6; 7 bases are shared with TRBD1. This CDR3 has 15 amino acids. Per the germline V gene, CDR1 is MDHEN and CDR2 is SYDVKM. Germline trimming cut 6 bases from V and 5 bases from J; bases unmatched to any gene: 7. The CDR3 DNA reads as TGTGCCAGCAGCCGCCGGGACAGAGATAATTCACCCCTCCACTTT. Translated: CASSRRDRDNSPLHF.

This clonotype was observed at least ten times. The chain employs TRBV7-2 and TRBJ1-4; 10 bases line up with TRBD1. Looked up from germline, CDR1 is SGHTA and CDR2 is FQGNSA. This CDR3 is built from 14 residues. Losses at the gene ends were 5 bases for V and 8 bases for J; bases not matched to a gene: 5. CDR3 in DNA: TGTGCCAGCAGCCGTCAGGGACAGGGGGAAAAACTGTTTTTT. Translation: CASSRQGQGEKLFF.

This chain connects TRBV12-3 or TRBV12-4 to TRBJ1-1; 9 bases are a match to TRBD1. The CDR3 is made up of 15 amino acids. V lost 2 bases to trimming and J lost 5 bases; unmatched junction nucleotides: 6. CDR3: CASSLSGTGLTEAFF. CDR3 sequence (DNA): TGTGCCAGCAGTTTATCCGGGACAGGGTTGACTGAAGCTTTCTTT.

This clonotype was found a few times. The chain combines TRBV29-1 with TRBJ2-7; weak D call: TRBD2 (6 bases). The CDR3 contains 12 residues. Germline CDR1 and CDR2: SQVTM and ANQGSEA. Trimming took off 5 bases at V and 2 bases at J, with 10 bases between the two ends. DNA for the CDR3: TGCAGCGTTCGAACGGGGGCCTACGAGCAGTACTTC. Its translation: CSVRTGAYEQYF.

This clonotype was recorded many times. This rearrangement joins TRBV5-1 to TRBJ2-5; tentative D call: TRBD1 (5 bases). CDR1 is SGHRS and CDR2 is YFSETQ in the germline V gene. V was trimmed by 4 bases and J by 5 bases, leaving 18 bases between them. There are 15 residues in the CDR3. The CDR3 region is CASSPSGRVEETQYF. DNA for the CDR3: TGCGCCAGCAGCCCATCGGGCAGGGTAGAGGAGACCCAGTACTTC.

This clonotype was seen more than once but under ten times. The J gene is TRBJ1-2, the V gene TRBV15; TRBD1 is a possible D gene (6 bases). With 10 bases removed from V and 5 bases from J, the gap between germline ends came to 23 bases. This CDR3 has 15 residues. CDR1 and CDR2 from the germline V gene are LNHNV and YYDKDF (reference sequence). The CDR3 nucleotides are TGTGCCATCACGTTGTACAGGGAGGGAACTTATGGCTACACCTTC. It yields the protein CAITLYREGTYGYTF.

This clonotype was recorded a few times. This sequence joins TRBV6-4 and TRBJ2-1, with D unclear. CDR3 size: 16 residues. V was cut by 2 bases and J by 7 bases, with 18 bases left in between. CDR1 MRHNA and CDR2 SNTAGT come from the germline V gene. The CDR3 loop reads CASSDLGQPPRNEQFF. The CDR3 nucleotides read TGTGCCAGCAGTGACCTCGGCCAACCTCCGAGGAATGAGCAGTTCTTC.

CDR3 sequence: CASSPARAGEQYF. CDR3 bases: TGTGCCAGCTCACCGGCAAGGGCAGGCGAGCAGTACTTC. This chain links TRBV18 with TRBJ2-7; D unresolved. The V end lost 3 bases, the J end lost 6 bases, and 12 bases lay between the germline ends. The CDR3 is 13 residues long. Per the germline V gene, CDR1 is KGHSH and CDR2 is LQKENI.

There are a few counts of this clonotype. The J gene is TRBJ2-5, the V gene TRBV20-1; D is possibly TRBD1 or TRBD2 (6 bases each). The V gene's germline CDR1 is DFQATT and CDR2 SNEGSKA (reference sequence). CDR3 length: 14 residues. Trimming removed 3 bases at V and 4 bases at J, with 15 bases between. The CDR3 region is CSARLGAEGETQYF. The CDR3 region has the DNA TGCAGTGCTAGGTTGGGGGCGGAGGGAGAGACCCAGTACTTC.

This clonotype was counted only a few times. The chain uses TRBV6-1 and TRBJ2-6; D might be TRBD1 or TRBD2, each matching 5 bases. There are 17 residues in the CDR3. CDR1 is MNHNS, CDR2 SASEGT, per germline. V shed 7 bases and J shed 0 bases, with 16 bases lying between them. In nucleotides, the CDR3 is TGTGCCAGCACCCCGGGACCCCATTACTCTGGGGCCAACGTCCTGACTTTC. This gives the protein CASTPGPHYSGANVLTF.

This clonotype has more than one count but fewer than ten. The V and J genes are TRBV5-1 and TRBJ2-2, with 8 positions matching TRBD2. V shed 0 bases and J 8 bases; nucleotides not matched to a gene: 6. The germline V gene encodes CDR1 SGHRS and CDR2 YFSETQ. The CDR3 totals 15 residues. For the CDR3, the DNA is TGCGCCAGCAGCTTGGCCGGGAGGGCCGCTGGGGAGCTGTTTTTT. Its protein is CASSLAGRAAGELFF. The full variable domain, its missing parts supplied by reference TRBV5-1 and TRBJ2-2, is KAGVTQTPRYLIKTRGQQVTLSCSPISGHRSVSWYQQTPGQGLQFLFEYFSETQRNKGNFPGRFSGRQFSNSRSEMNVSTLELGDSALYLCASSLAGRAAGELFFGEGSRLTVL.

V is TRBV20-1 and J is TRBJ1-3, with D unresolved. In germline, CDR1 is DFQATT, CDR2 SNEGSKA (reference sequence). With 6 bases removed from V and 4 bases from J, the gap between germline ends came to 13 bases. This CDR3 region has 13 residues. The CDR3 bases are TGCAGTGCCCCGGCGGGAGGCGGAAACACCATATATTTT. Its protein product is CSAPAGGGNTIYF.

The rearrangement links TRBV28 to TRBJ1-2; 9 bases agree with TRBD1. The J segment lost 8 bases and the V segment lost 6 bases, leaving 13 bases of the junction unmatched. CDR3 size: 15 residues. Germline values: CDR1 MDHEN, CDR2 SYDVKM. CDR3 nucleotides: TGTGCCAGCAGGACCACACAACAGGGGGCGCGGGGCTACACCTTC. Translation: CASRTTQQGARGYTF.

The sample holds a few counts of this clonotype. This chain uses TRBV9 with TRBJ2-1, with D perhaps matching TRBD1 or TRBD2 (6 bases each). V was cut by 0 bases and J by 7 bases, with 14 bases left in between. The germline gives CDR1 SGDLS, CDR2 YYNGEE. The CDR3 is 15 residues long. CDR3 region: CASSVAPGARNEQFF. For the CDR3, the DNA is TGTGCCAGCAGCGTAGCGCCGGGGGCTAGGAATGAGCAGTTCTTC.